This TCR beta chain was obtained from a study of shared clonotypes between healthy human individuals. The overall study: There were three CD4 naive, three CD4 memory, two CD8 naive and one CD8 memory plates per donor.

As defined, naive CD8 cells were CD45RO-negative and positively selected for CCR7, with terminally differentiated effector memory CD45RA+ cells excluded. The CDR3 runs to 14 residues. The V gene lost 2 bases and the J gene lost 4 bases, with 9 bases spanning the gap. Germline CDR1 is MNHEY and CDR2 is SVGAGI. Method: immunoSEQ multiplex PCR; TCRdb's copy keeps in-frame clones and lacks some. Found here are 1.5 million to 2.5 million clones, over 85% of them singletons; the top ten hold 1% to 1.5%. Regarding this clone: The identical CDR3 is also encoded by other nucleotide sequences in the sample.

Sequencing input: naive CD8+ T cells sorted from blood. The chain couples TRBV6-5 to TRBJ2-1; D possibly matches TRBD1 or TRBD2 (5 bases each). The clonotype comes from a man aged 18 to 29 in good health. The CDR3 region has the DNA TGTGCCAGCAGTTACGGGGGAGAATACAATGAGCAGTTCTTC. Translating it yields CASSYGGEYNEQFF.